The 30 T cell receptor beta chains given below trace back to one sample, sequenced in a study of regulatory T cells in long-lasting Graves disease (dated by TCRdb to the early 2020s). Libraries were prepared through multiplex PCR. Sequencing instrument: Illumina HiSeq 4000. TCR beta libraries were built with iRepertoire HTBI primers and Arm-PCR amplification of CDR3 regions. The public sequencing data were trimmed at Q25 with fastp and processed into clonotypes with MiXCR by TCRdb, which kept only in-frame beta chains. Merged by CDR3 protein, the rows form single entries marked with the most common genes and DNA. The sample table holds roughly 500,000 distinct CDR3 sequences, of which 13% to 15% were seen once. Clones ranked in the top ten supply around a sixth of the sample. This sample's time point label indicates: newly diagnosed GD, antithyroid drugs for less than 3 months. For both TCR sequencing and RNA sequencing, RNA was extracted from PBMCs in TRIzol.

These data also formed part of another study, on T cells in Graves' hyperthyroidism and ophthalmopathy.

The material sequenced was peripheral blood mononuclear cells (PBMCs), taken at new diagnosis, from a patient treated with antithyroid drugs. All receptors come from a woman between 50 and 59 years old with Graves disease. Donor details come from another sample of the same person, matched by shared clones.

This clonotype showed up many times. The chain is built from TRBV10-3 and TRBJ1-2; the D gene is possibly TRBD1 (6 bases). The CDR3 has 15 residues. Germline V gene data show CDR1 as ENHRY and CDR2 as SYGVKD. DNA of the CDR3: TGTGCTACCAGGGGTCGGAAAGACCAGAACTATGGCTACACCTTC. Amino acids: CATRGRKDQNYGYTF.

The rearrangement uses TRBV6-4 and TRBJ2-5; D call uncertain. Deletions cut 8 bases from V and 5 bases from J, with 12 bases between. Looked up from germline, CDR1 is MRHNA and CDR2 is SNTAGT. This CDR3 spans 12 amino acids. The CDR3 DNA follows: TGTGCCAGCTCAACGGCTTGGGAGACCCAGTACTTC. It specifies CASSTAWETQYF.

V usage is TRBV20-1 and J usage is TRBJ2-1; D remains ambiguous. The assigned J gene may be wrong: the sequence end matches TRBJ2-5 better. The CDR3 length is 14 residues. Germline assignment: CDR1 DFQATT and CDR2 SNEGSKA (reference sequence). CDR3 sequence (DNA): TGCAGTGCGACCGCCTTAGCTCCCGGGGAGACCCAGTACTTC. Translation: CSATALAPGETQYF.

This clonotype occurred a few times. The chain carries TRBV4-1 and TRBJ1-4; maybe TRBD1 (5 bases). The CDR3 spans 17 residues. V shed 0 bases and J shed 0 bases, with 11 bases lying between them. Germline CDR1 and CDR2: MGHRA and YSYEKL. The CDR3 DNA is TGCGCCAGCAGCCAAGATTACAGGAGCGCAACTAATGAAAAACTGTTTTTT. Its protein is CASSQDYRSATNEKLFF.

This clonotype was observed a handful of times. The chain recombines TRBV6-9 with TRBJ1-1; the D gene is possibly TRBD1 (5 bases). Germline CDR1 is MNHGY and CDR2 is SVAAGI. The V and J ends lost 3 bases and 6 bases respectively, with 20 bases between them. The CDR3 has 16 amino acids. In DNA, the CDR3 is TGTGCCAGCAGTTACAGGGCAGGGAGGCTTGGCGCTGAAGCTTTCTTT. Its translation is CASSYRAGRLGAEAFF.

This clonotype was counted between two and nine times. The chain links TRBV6-2 or TRBV6-3 to TRBJ2-7; TRBD2 matches at 16 bases. The germline gives CDR1 MNHEY, CDR2 SVGEGT. V dropped 5 bases and J dropped 4; count of bases not matched to a gene: 11. The CDR3 covers 18 residues. The CDR3 region has the DNA TGTGCCAGCAGTCGCGGGACTAGCGGGAGGGCCCTCCCATACGAGCAGTACTTC. Translating it yields CASSRGTSGRALPYEQYF.

This clonotype was observed at least ten times. The rearrangement links TRBV5-4 to TRBJ1-1; D unresolved. Germline V gives CDR1 SGHNT, CDR2 YYREEE (reference sequence). Trimming shortened V by 2 bases and J by 4 bases, and 12 bases separated the two germline ends. This CDR3 is 14 amino acids long. The CDR3 bases are TGTGCCAGCAGCTTAATTAGGTCTGTCACTGAAGCTTTCTTT. It codes for CASSLIRSVTEAFF.

This clonotype showed up just a few times. V usage is TRBV5-1 and J usage is TRBJ1-4; 10 bases align to TRBD1. With V trimmed by 2 bases and J by 7 bases, 8 bases remained unmatched. The CDR3 has 16 residues. Germline V lookup: CDR1 SGHRS, CDR2 YFSETQ. The CDR3 here is CASSFGPGQGREKLFF. CDR3 DNA sequence: TGCGCCAGCAGCTTTGGACCGGGACAGGGGCGTGAAAAACTGTTTTTT.

This clonotype was recorded a few times. This chain joins TRBV5-1 and TRBJ2-7; TRBD1 matches 8 bases. The CDR3 totals 13 residues. The V segment lost 4 bases and the J segment 5 bases; nucleotides outside the gene matches: 5. Germline CDR1 and CDR2: SGHRS and YFSETQ. In DNA form, the CDR3 reads TGCGCCAGCAGCACGGACAGGGCGGACGAGCAGTACTTC. Translating gives CASSTDRADEQYF.

The genes are TRBV10-1 and TRBJ2-3; 9 bases line up with TRBD1. CDR3 length equals 16 residues. Germline V gene data show CDR1 as WNHNN and CDR2 as SYGVQD (reference sequence). The V segment lost 5 bases and the J segment 4 bases; nucleotides outside the gene matches: 10. CDR3 sequence reads: CASSPGQGIFPDTQYF. CDR3 in DNA: TGCGCCAGCAGTCCGGGACAGGGTATTTTCCCAGATACGCAGTATTTT.

This clonotype was counted at least ten times. The chain recombines TRBV10-3 with TRBJ2-3; D is tentatively TRBD1 or TRBD2 (6 bases each). Germline CDR1 is ENHRY and CDR2 is SYGVKD. This CDR3 region has 13 residues. V was trimmed by 10 bases and J by 4 bases, leaving 15 bases between them. The CDR3 loop reads CATRSGASDTQYF. In DNA, the CDR3 is TGTGCCACCAGGTCGGGGGCCTCAGATACGCAGTATTTT.

On this clonotype itself: This sequence may be a read error, since a much larger clone differs from it by one base. This chain uses TRBV24-1 with TRBJ2-1; TRBD2 agrees at 8 bases. Germline V gene data show CDR1 as KGHDR and CDR2 as SFDVKD. This CDR3 has 18 amino acids. CDR3 DNA: TGTGCCACCGGTGATTCCTTTTCCGGGACTAGTGCTTACAATGAGCAGTTCTTC. It is translated as CATGDSFSGTSAYNEQFF.

Only a few counts were recorded for this clonotype. This could be a read error, since a much larger clone is one nucleotide away. The chain couples TRBV12-3 or TRBV12-4 to TRBJ2-3; D call uncertain. The CDR3 extends over 12 amino acids. CDR3 region: CARSTNADTQYF. The CDR3 DNA reads TGTGCCCGCAGTACTAACGCAGATACGCAGTATTTT.

This clonotype was found a few times. The rearrangement links TRBV18 to TRBJ2-7; D tentatively fits TRBD1 or TRBD2 (9 bases each). The CDR3 is made up of 20 amino acids. CDR1 and CDR2 from the germline V gene are KGHSH and LQKENI. Trimming took off 3 bases at V and 4 bases at J, with 31 bases between the two ends. Written as DNA, the CDR3 is TGTGCCAGCTCACCCCGGCTGACAGGGGGTAACCTAGCGGGAAGGTACGAGCAGTACTTC. Translated: CASSPRLTGGNLAGRYEQYF.

This clonotype was detected ten times or more. The chain recombines TRBV7-2 with TRBJ2-7, with 9 bases identical to TRBD2. V dropped 6 bases and J dropped 4; count of bases not matched to a gene: 10. The length of the CDR3 is 15 residues. From germline, CDR1 is SGHTA and CDR2 FQGNSA. The CDR3 coding sequence is TGTGCCAGCAGAAGCGGGAGGCGCCCTGGGTACGAGCAGTACTTC. This sequence encodes CASRSGRRPGYEQYF.

This clonotype was detected ten times or more. The CDR3, as DNA: TGTGCCATCCGTGGGACAGGGGGGGACAATGAGCAGTTCTTC. Its translation: CAIRGTGGDNEQFF. The gene calls are TRBV10-3 and TRBJ2-1, with 11 bases lining up with TRBD1. In germline, CDR1 is ENHRY, CDR2 SYGVKD. The CDR3 sequence is 14 residues long. The ends lost 8 bases at V and 5 bases at J; junction bases unmatched: 5.

This chain links TRBV9 with TRBJ2-3, with 7 bases that match TRBD2. Per germline, CDR1 SGDLS and CDR2 YYNGEE. The CDR3 length is 18 residues. With V trimmed by 1 base and J by 0 bases, 11 bases remained unmatched. CDR3 nucleotides: TGTGCCAGCAGCGTATTCGCTAGCGGAGGGACTAGCACAGATACGCAGTATTTT. Its translation: CASSVFASGGTSTDTQYF.

J is TRBJ2-2 and V is TRBV29-1; D ambiguous. This CDR3 spans 12 amino acids. V dropped 4 bases and J dropped 5 bases, with 8 bases sitting between them. Germline values: CDR1 SQVTM, CDR2 ANQGSEA. CDR3 residues: CSVVWVTGELFF. CDR3 coding DNA: TGCAGCGTTGTTTGGGTTACCGGGGAGCTGTTTTTT.

V and J are TRBV7-6 and TRBJ2-3; D ambiguous. Trimming stripped 1 base from V and 12 bases from J, with 8 bases between. Per the germline V gene, CDR1 is SGHVS and CDR2 is FNYEAQ. CDR3 length: 11 residues. The CDR3 protein is CASSLGADQYF. The DNA of the CDR3 is TGTGCCAGCAGCTTAGGGGCAGATCAGTATTTT.

This clonotype appeared many times. This chain joins TRBV11-2 and TRBJ2-5, with 13 bases identical to TRBD2. The germline V gene encodes CDR1 SGHAT and CDR2 FQNNGV. The CDR3 is 16 residues long. Unmatched junction bases numbered 4, after V lost 5 bases and J lost 1 base. Here the CDR3 reads CASSAGTSGVQETQYF. The CDR3 bases are TGTGCCAGCAGCGCCGGGACTAGCGGGGTCCAAGAGACCCAGTACTTC.

This clonotype was observed at least ten times. The CDR3 nucleotides read TGTGCCAGCAGTCCCGGACAGGGGGCGAATGAAAAACTGTTTTTT. Its protein is CASSPGQGANEKLFF. The chain has TRBV28 and TRBJ1-4, with TRBD1 identical over 11 bases. CDR1 is MDHEN, CDR2 SYDVKM, per germline. V lost 5 bases and J lost 5; bases outside the gene matches: 4. The CDR3 spans 15 residues.

The table lists this clonotype with many counts. The chain is built from TRBV6-1 and TRBJ1-2; D not certain. Per the germline V gene, CDR1 is MNHNS and CDR2 is SASEGT. This CDR3 region has 12 residues. V was clipped by 3 bases and J by 2 bases, with 4 bases between them. In DNA, the CDR3 is TGTGCCAGCAGTGACACGAACTATGGCTACACCTTC. Its protein product is CASSDTNYGYTF.

In its sample, this clonotype was seen a few times. This chain uses TRBV9 with TRBJ2-1, with 9 bases aligning to TRBD2. The CDR3 consists of 16 residues. The V gene end was trimmed by 0 bases and the J gene end by 3 bases; junction bases not matched to a gene: 4. Germline V gene sequence: CDR1 SGDLS, CDR2 YYNGEE. The CDR3 DNA sequence: TGTGCCAGCAGCGTAGGTGCTAGCGGGGTCTACAATGAGCAGTTCTTC. Translated: CASSVGASGVYNEQFF.

The V call is TRBV5-1, the J call TRBJ2-1, with TRBD2 matching 13 bases. V dropped 4 bases and J dropped 1; count of bases not matched to a gene: 5. The CDR3 sequence is 17 residues long. Per germline, CDR1 SGHRS and CDR2 YFSETQ. CDR3 DNA: TGCGCCAGCAGCCTAGGACTAGCGGGAGCGTCCTACAATGAGCAGTTCTTC. Protein sequence: CASSLGLAGASYNEQFF.

This clonotype was observed many times. The rearrangement uses TRBV27 and TRBJ2-1, with 11 positions matching TRBD2. The CDR3 has 16 residues. The germline V gene has CDR1 MNHEY and CDR2 SMNVEV (reference sequence). The V gene end was trimmed by 2 bases and the J gene end by 10 bases; junction bases not matched to a gene: 10. The CDR3 DNA follows: TGTGCCAGCAGTTTAGCTCGGCTAGCGGGAGGTGGGGAGCAGTTCTTC. Translating it yields CASSLARLAGGGEQFF.

J is TRBJ1-1 and V is TRBV30; D possibly corresponds to TRBD1 (6 bases). Per germline, CDR1 GTSNPN and CDR2 SVGIG (reference sequence). Trimming shortened V by 1 base and J by 3 bases, and 12 bases separated the two germline ends. This CDR3 comprises 14 residues. CDR3 sequence reads: CAWSAGARDTEAFF. CDR3 nucleotide sequence: TGTGCCTGGAGTGCAGGGGCGCGGGACACTGAAGCTTTCTTT.

This clonotype was seen ten or more times. The rearrangement uses TRBV30 and TRBJ1-5; no clear D gene. Germline assignment: CDR1 GTSNPN and CDR2 SVGIG (reference sequence). This CDR3 comprises 13 residues. V was cut by 2 bases and J by 5 bases, with 10 bases left in between. Here the CDR3 reads CAWSPYVDQPQHF. CDR3 bases: TGTGCCTGGAGTCCCTATGTGGATCAGCCCCAGCATTTT.

Many counts were recorded for this clonotype. The chain carries TRBV28 and TRBJ1-1; D ambiguous. Per the germline V gene, CDR1 is MDHEN and CDR2 is SYDVKM. The CDR3 covers 19 residues. V was clipped by 3 bases and J by 1 base, with 24 bases between them. The CDR3 DNA reads TGTGCCAGCAGTTTTAGTGTGGCCTGGACTTATTGGAGGAACACTGAAGCTTTCTTT. Residues: CASSFSVAWTYWRNTEAFF.

This clonotype was seen repeatedly, ten times or more. The chain joins TRBV28 to TRBJ2-1, with 9 bases fitting TRBD1. Germline V gives CDR1 MDHEN, CDR2 SYDVKM. The CDR3 loop spans 15 amino acids. J lost 3 bases, V lost 6 bases, and 6 bases had no gene match. The CDR3 nucleotides are TGTGCCAGCAGAACCGGGACAGGGTACTACAATGAGCAGTTCTTC. Protein product: CASRTGTGYYNEQFF. Combining the CDR3 with reference TRBV28 and TRBJ2-1 gives the whole variable domain DVKVTQSSRYLVKRTGEKVFLECVQDMDHENMFWYRQDPGLGLRLIYFSYDVKMKEKGDIPEGYSVSREKKERFSLILESASTNQTSMYLCASRTGTGYYNEQFFGPGTRLTVL.

This clonotype has a count of ten or more. The gene calls are TRBV29-1 and TRBJ2-7, with no clear D. Trimming stripped 7 bases from V and 0 bases from J, with 13 bases between. The CDR3 has 13 amino acids. CDR1 and CDR2 (germline): SQVTM, ANQGSEA. The DNA of the CDR3 is TGCAGCGCGGGCCAACTTCACTCCTACGAGCAGTACTTC. Its protein is CSAGQLHSYEQYF.